This record concerns one T cell receptor (beta chain) sequence. The target antigen is unknown. Germline CDR1 and CDR2: WNHNN and SYGVQD (reference sequence). Trimming took off 2 bases at V and 1 base at J, with 5 bases between the two ends. The CDR3 length is 13 residues. PCR amplification relied on 60 Vbeta primers (plus 13 Jbeta primers). Measured with immunoSEQ multiplex PCR; TCRdb has only the in-frame clones, and not every one. The table lists approximately 160,000 clones, 82% of them singletons, with roughly 1.5% in the top ten. The data originate from a study of cytomegalovirus exposure and HLA in healthy donors. Overall study findings and caveats: Associated with HLA alleles at 0.05 false discovery rate in a later analysis were some 16,000 TCR beta sequences. Specificity of a few CMV-associated chains for CMV antigens was verified in vitro. Apart from CMV serostatus, no immune exposure information was available. There were under 200 TCR beta chains listed as cytomegalovirus-associated.

The receptor comes from a male donor in good health and CMV-seronegative. Sequencing was performed on PBMCs. The gene calls are TRBV10-1 and TRBJ1-1; maybe TRBD1 (5 bases). The chain's CDR3 is CASSERGNTEAFF. The CDR3 coding sequence is TGCGCCAGCAGTGAGAGGGGGAACACTGAAGCTTTCTTT.